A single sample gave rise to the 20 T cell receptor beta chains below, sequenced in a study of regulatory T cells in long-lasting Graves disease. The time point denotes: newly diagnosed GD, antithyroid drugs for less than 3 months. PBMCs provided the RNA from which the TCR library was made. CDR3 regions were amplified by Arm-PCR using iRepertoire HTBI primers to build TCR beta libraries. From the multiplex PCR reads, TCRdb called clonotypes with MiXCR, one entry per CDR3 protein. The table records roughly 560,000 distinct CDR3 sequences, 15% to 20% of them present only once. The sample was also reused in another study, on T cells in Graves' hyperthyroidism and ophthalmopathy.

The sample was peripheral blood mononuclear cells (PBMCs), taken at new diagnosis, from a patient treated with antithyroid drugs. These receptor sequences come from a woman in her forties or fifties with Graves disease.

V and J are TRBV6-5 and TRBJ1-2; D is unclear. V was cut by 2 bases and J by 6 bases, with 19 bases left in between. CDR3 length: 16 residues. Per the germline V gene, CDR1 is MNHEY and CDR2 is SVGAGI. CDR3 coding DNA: TGTGCCAGCAGTTACGTCCCCGGCGGGCGAGTGGATGGCTACACCTTC. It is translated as CASSYVPGGRVDGYTF.

The CDR3 nucleotides read TGTGCCAGCAGTGCCTCGGGTACCGGGGAGCTGTTTTTT. It translates to CASSASGTGELFF. The chain couples TRBV2 to TRBJ2-2; no definite D call. CDR1 SNHLY and CDR2 FYNNEI come from the germline V gene. CDR3 size: 13 residues. The ends were cut back, 4 bases at V and 5 bases at J, with 8 bases in the middle.

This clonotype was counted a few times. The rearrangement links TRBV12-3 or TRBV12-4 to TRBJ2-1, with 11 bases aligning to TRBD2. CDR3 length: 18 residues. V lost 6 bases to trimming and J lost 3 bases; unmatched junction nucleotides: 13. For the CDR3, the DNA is TGTGCCAGCAGCCAACTCTTCACGACTAGCGGGATCTACAATGAGCAGTTCTTC. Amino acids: CASSQLFTTSGIYNEQFF.

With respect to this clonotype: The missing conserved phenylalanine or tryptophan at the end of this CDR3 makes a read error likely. The chain's CDR3 is CASSDRVFHATEQYL. The CDR3 coding sequence is TGTGCCAGCAGTGACCGGGTCTTCCATGCGACCGAGCAGTACCTC. The genes are TRBV6-2 or TRBV6-3 and TRBJ2-7, with no clear D. Germline loops: CDR1 MNHEY, CDR2 SVGEGT. Trimming took off 5 bases at V and 6 bases at J, with 20 bases between the two ends. The CDR3 is made up of 15 amino acids.

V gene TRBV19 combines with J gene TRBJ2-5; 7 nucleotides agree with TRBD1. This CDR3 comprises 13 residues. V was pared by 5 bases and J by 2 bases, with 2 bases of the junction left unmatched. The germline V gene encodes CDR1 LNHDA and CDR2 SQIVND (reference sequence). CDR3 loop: CASSATGQETQYF. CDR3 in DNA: TGTGCCAGTAGTGCGACAGGGCAAGAGACCCAGTACTTC.

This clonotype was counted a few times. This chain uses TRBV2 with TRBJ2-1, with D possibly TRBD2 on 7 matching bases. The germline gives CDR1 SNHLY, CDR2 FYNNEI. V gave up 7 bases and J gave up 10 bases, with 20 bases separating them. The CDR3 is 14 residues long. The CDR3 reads CASTLWGGAEEQFF. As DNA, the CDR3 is TGTGCCAGCACCCTATGGGGGGGGGCCGAGGAGCAGTTCTTC.

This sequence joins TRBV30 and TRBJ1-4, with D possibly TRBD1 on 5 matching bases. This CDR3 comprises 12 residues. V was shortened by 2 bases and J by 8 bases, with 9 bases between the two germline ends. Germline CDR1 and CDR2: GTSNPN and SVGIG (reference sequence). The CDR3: CAWSSQGEKLFF. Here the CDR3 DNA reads TGTGCCTGGAGTAGTCAGGGAGAAAAACTGTTTTTT.

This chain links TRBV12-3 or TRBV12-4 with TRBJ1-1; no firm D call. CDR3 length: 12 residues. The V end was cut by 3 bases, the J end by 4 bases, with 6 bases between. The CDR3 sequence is CASSFASTEAFF. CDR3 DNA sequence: TGTGCCAGCAGTTTTGCGAGCACTGAAGCTTTCTTT.

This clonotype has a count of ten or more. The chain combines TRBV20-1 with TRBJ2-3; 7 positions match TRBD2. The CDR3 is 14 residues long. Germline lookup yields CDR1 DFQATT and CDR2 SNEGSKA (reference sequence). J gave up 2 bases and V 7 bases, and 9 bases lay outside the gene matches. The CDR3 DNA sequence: TGCAGTGTCCCGACTAGCCGGATCACAGATACGCAGTATTTT. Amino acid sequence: CSVPTSRITDTQYF.

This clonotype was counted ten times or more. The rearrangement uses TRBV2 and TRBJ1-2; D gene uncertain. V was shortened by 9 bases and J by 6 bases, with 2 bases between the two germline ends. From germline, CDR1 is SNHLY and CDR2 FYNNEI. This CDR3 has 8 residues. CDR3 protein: CARNGYTF. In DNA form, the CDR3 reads TGTGCCAGAAATGGCTACACCTTC. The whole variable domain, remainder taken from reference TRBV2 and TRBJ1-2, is EPEVTQTPSHQVTQMGQEVILRCVPISNHLYFYWYRQILGQKVEFLVSFYNNEISEKSEIFDDQFSVERPDGSNFTLKIRSTKLEDSAMYFCARNGYTFGSGTRLTVV.

Here the CDR3 DNA reads TGTGCCAGCTCACCACAAGACAGGGCAACTGAAGCTTTCTTT. Translated: CASSPQDRATEAFF. The chain employs TRBV18 and TRBJ1-1, with 7 bases identical to TRBD1. The germline V gene has CDR1 KGHSH and CDR2 LQKENI. The CDR3 has 14 amino acids. J lost 5 bases, V lost 1 base, and 4 bases had no gene match.

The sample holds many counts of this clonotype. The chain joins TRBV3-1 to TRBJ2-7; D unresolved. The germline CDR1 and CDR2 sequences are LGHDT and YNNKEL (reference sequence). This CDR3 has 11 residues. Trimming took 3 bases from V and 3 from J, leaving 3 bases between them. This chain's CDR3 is CASSQLYEQYF. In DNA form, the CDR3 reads TGTGCCAGCAGCCAGCTCTACGAGCAGTACTTC.

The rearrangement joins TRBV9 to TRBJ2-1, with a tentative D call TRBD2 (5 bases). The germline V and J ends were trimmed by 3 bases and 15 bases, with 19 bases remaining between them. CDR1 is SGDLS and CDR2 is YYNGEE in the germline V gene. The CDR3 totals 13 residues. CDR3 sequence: CASSASGLEESFF. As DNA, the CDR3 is TGTGCCAGCAGCGCCTCCGGACTGGAAGAGTCGTTCTTC.

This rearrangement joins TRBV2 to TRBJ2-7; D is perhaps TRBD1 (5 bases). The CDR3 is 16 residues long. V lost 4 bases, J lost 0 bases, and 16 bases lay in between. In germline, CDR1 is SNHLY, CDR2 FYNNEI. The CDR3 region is CASSGGLILSSYEQYF. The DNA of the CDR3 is TGTGCCAGCAGTGGGGGCTTAATTTTAAGCTCCTACGAGCAGTACTTC.

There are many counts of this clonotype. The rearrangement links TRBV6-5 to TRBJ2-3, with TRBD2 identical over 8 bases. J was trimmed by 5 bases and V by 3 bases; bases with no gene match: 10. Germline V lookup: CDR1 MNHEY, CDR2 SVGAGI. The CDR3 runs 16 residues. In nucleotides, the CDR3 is TGTGCCAGCAGTTATTTGAGACTAGCGATCGGAGATACGCAGTATTTT. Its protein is CASSYLRLAIGDTQYF.

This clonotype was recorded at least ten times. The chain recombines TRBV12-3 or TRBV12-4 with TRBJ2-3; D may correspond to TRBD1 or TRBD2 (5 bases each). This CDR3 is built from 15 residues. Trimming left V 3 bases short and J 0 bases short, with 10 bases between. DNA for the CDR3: TGTGCCAGCAGTTTCGGGACCCTGAGCACAGATACGCAGTATTTT. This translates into CASSFGTLSTDTQYF.

CDR3 residues: CASSSESNSYNEQFF. Here the CDR3 DNA reads TGCGCCAGCAGCTCCGAGTCAAACTCCTACAATGAGCAGTTCTTC. The chain carries TRBV5-1 and TRBJ2-1; no firm D call. V lost 3 bases and J 0 bases, leaving 10 bases between the germline ends. This CDR3 is built from 15 residues. The germline V gene encodes CDR1 SGHRS and CDR2 YFSETQ.

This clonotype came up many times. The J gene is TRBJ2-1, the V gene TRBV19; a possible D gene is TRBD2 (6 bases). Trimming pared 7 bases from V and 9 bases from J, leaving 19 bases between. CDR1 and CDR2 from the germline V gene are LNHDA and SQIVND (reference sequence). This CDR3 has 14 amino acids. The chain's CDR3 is CASKLFDGGVEQFF. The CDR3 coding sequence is TGTGCCAGTAAGTTGTTTGACGGCGGGGTTGAGCAGTTCTTC.

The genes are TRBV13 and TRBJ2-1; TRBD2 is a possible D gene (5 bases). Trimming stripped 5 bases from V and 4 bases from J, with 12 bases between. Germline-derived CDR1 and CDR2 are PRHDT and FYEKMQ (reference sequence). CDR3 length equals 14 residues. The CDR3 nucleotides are TGTGCCAGCAGCAAACGGGGAGAATACAATGAGCAGTTCTTC. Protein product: CASSKRGEYNEQFF.

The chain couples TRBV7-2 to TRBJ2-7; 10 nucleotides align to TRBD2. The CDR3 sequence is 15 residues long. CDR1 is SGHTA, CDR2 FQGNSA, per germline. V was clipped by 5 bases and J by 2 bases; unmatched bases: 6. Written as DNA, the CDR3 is TGTGCCAGCAGCGAAACTAGCGGGGCGGCCTACGAGCAGTACTTC. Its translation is CASSETSGAAYEQYF.